Given below is one T cell receptor beta chain in context. The authors' processing: By means of reference gene primer amplification, nucleated cell counts were estimated. Sequencing was performed with immunoSEQ multiplex PCR; in TCRdb, only in-frame clones are kept and a portion is missing. V and J calls and clone size are as listed in that table; D and trimming were resolved from the DNA. The sample contains a few hundred thousand clones, approximately 89% of which appear only once. This record belongs to a study of blood T cell repertoires in COVID-19. Individuals aged roughly 18 to 100 years were recruited from 24 US areas. The TCR sequence derives from a woman in her thirties who had recovered from COVID-19. Sequenced: PBMCs or T cells enriched from blood (not recorded which).

CDR3 in amino acids: CASSQWPNEGTQYF. As DNA, the CDR3 is TGTGCCAGCAGCCAATGGCCCAATGAGGGGACCCAGTACTTC. The V call is TRBV7-3, the J call TRBJ2-5; TRBD2 might be the D (5 bases). Trimming shortened V by 5 bases and J by 7 bases, and 17 bases separated the two germline ends. CDR1 is SGHTA, CDR2 FQGTGA, per germline. The CDR3 is made up of 14 amino acids.